This is a list of T cell receptor beta chains from one sample in a study of OX40 agonist ivuxolimab in advanced cancers. Assay used: immunoSEQ multiplex PCR; TCRdb lists only in-frame clones, some missing. The sample contains under 140,000 clones, more than 70% of which appear only once. The sequencing used CD4+ or CD8+ T cells sorted from blood, collected in a trial of the OX40 agonist ivuxolimab. These TCRs come from an adult with an advanced solid tumor such as melanoma, head and neck, liver or kidney cancer. Both conserved end residues are part of each CDR3. A D gene is named only where the DNA matches it firmly. Clone sizes are given selectively: once, few, many, or a class where the clone is expanded.

J gene,D gene,clone size,V gene,CDR3 DNA,CDR3 protein
TRBJ1-2,.,.,TRBV28,TGTGCCAGCAGTCTGAATGGCTACACCTTC,CASSLNGYTF
TRBJ1-1,TRBD1,.,TRBV5-1,TGCGCCAGCAGCTTTAACAGGGGAACTGAAGCTTTCTTT,CASSFNRGTEAFF
TRBJ2-5,.,.,TRBV4-2,TGTGCCAGCAGCCAAGATATTGGATCGACCCAGTACTTC,CASSQDIGSTQYF
TRBJ1-4,.,.,TRBV7-8,TGTGCCAGCAGCTTCCTGATGGTGGGCGGTTGGGAAAAACTGTTTTTT,CASSFLMVGGWEKLFF
TRBJ2-7,.,.,TRBV10-3,TGTGCCATCAGTTCCGTGACGGAAACCTACGAGCAGTACTTC,CAISSVTETYEQYF
TRBJ2-7,.,few,TRBV12-5,TGTGCTAGTGGTTCCAGGCGGGGATCCTACGAGCAGTACTTC,CASGSRRGSYEQYF
TRBJ2-7,TRBD2,.,TRBV9,TGTGCCAGCAGCCCCCGGGGGAGGGCCGCCTACGAGCAGTACTTC,CASSPRGRAAYEQYF
TRBJ2-3,.,.,TRBV5-1,TGCGCCAGCAGCTTGTTACGGAACCCAGATACGCAGTATTTT,CASSLLRNPDTQYF
TRBJ1-2,.,.,TRBV9,TGTGCCAGCAGCGCTGGACAGTTCGGCGGCTACACCTTC,CASSAGQFGGYTF
TRBJ1-1,.,few,TRBV2,TGTGCCAGCAGTGATGGGAGGGGAAGGACTGAAGCTTTCTTT,CASSDGRGRTEAFF
TRBJ2-7,.,.,TRBV2,TGTGCCAGCAGTATTAGTCCGGGGTTTAGGTACGAGCAGTACTTC,CASSISPGFRYEQYF
TRBJ2-3,.,.,TRBV15,TGTGCCACCAGCAGAGGGGGCTTGGGGACAGATACGCAGTATTTT,CATSRGGLGTDTQYF
TRBJ2-5,.,.,TRBV7-2,TGTGCCAGCAGCTTAAAGGAGACCCAGTACTTC,CASSLKETQYF
TRBJ1-3,.,.,TRBV6-5,TGTGCCAGCAGGAGCCCCGTTGGCACCATATATTTT,CASRSPVGTIYF
TRBJ2-1,TRBD1,.,TRBV5-1,TGCGCCAGCAGTCAGGGGGCGAGCGATGCTCGGCAGTTCTTC,CASSQGASDARQFF
TRBJ1-6,TRBD1,.,TRBV19,TGTGCCAGTAGCGCGGGACCTAAGATTTCAGGGGGTTCTTCACCCCTCCACTTT,CASSAGPKISGGSSPLHF
TRBJ2-7,TRBD2,.,TRBV27,TGTGCCAGCAGTTTACAAGGACTAGAACCCCACGAGCAGTACTTC,CASSLQGLEPHEQYF
TRBJ2-1,TRBD2,once,TRBV6-5,TGTGCCAGCAGCGAGCGGGAATCCTACAATGAGCAGTTCTTC,CASSERESYNEQFF
TRBJ2-3,TRBD1,.,TRBV19,TGTGCCAGTAGGAGTACAGGGGAGTACGCAGATACGCAGTATTTT,CASRSTGEYADTQYF
TRBJ2-6,.,.,TRBV30,TGTGCCTGGAGTGTACAAGGGGCGACCCCCGGGGCCAACGTCCTGACTTTC,CAWSVQGATPGANVLTF
TRBJ1-5,TRBD1,.,TRBV10-3,TGTGCCAGCAGGGGGGGACGGAATCAGCCCCAGCATTTT,CASRGGRNQPQHF
TRBJ2-5,.,.,TRBV4-3,TGCGCCAGCAGCCAATTTGGCCATACGGGAGAGACCCAGTACTTC,CASSQFGHTGETQYF
TRBJ1-4,.,.,TRBV28,TGTGCCAGCAGTGAGGGCGGGACGGAGAATGAAAAACTGTTTTTT,CASSEGGTENEKLFF
TRBJ1-5,.,.,TRBV15,TGTGCCACCAGCAGCCTCCGCAATCAGCCCCAGCATTTT,CATSSLRNQPQHF
TRBJ1-2,.,once,TRBV19,TGTGCCAGTAGTCCCCAGCGGGGGGGGGCTCATGGCTACACCTTC,CASSPQRGGAHGYTF
TRBJ2-7,.,.,TRBV7-8,TGTGCCAGCAGCTGGACCCAGGGACACGAGCAGTACTTC,CASSWTQGHEQYF